Listed here are 32 T cell receptor beta chains from one sample, sequenced in a study of beta chain features in type 1 diabetes. Expressed TCRB transcripts were sequenced, since all the RNA that had been isolated was reverse transcribed. Sequenced by immunoSEQ multiplex PCR; TCRdb stores in-frame clones only, minus some. The sample has hundreds of thousands of clones, approximately 30% seen once. Sequences were obtained from naive CD4+ T cells from blood. The receptors shown here come from a man younger than 30 in good health.

This clone was seen only a few times. J is TRBJ2-1 and V is TRBV29-1, with D possibly matching TRBD2 (5 bases). The CDR3 contains 16 residues. V lost 2 bases and J 0 bases, leaving 14 bases between the germline ends. Germline V gene sequence: CDR1 SQVTM, CDR2 ANQGSEA. The CDR3 sequence: CSVEFGISSSYNEQFF. The CDR3 bases are TGCAGCGTTGAATTCGGGATCTCGAGCTCCTACAATGAGCAGTTCTTC.

This clone has just one count. The chain couples TRBV9 to TRBJ2-5, with a tentative D call TRBD2 (5 bases). CDR3 length: 15 amino acids. Trimming cost V 0 bases and J 7 bases, with 16 bases left between them. The germline V gene has CDR1 SGDLS and CDR2 YYNGEE. Written as DNA, the CDR3 is TGTGCCAGCAGCGTAGTCCCTAGCCCCGAGGGGACCCAGTACTTC. This sequence encodes CASSVVPSPEGTQYF.

Details on this clone: Other DNA sequences in the sample encode the same CDR3. This chain joins TRBV30 and TRBJ2-7; 7 positions agree with TRBD2. The CDR3 is 12 amino acids. From germline, CDR1 is GTSNPN and CDR2 SVGIG (reference sequence). J gave up 2 bases and V 2 bases, and 0 bases lay outside the gene matches. CDR3 nucleotide sequence: TGTGCCTGGAGTCGGGGGGCCTACGAGCAGTACTTC. Encoded protein: CAWSRGAYEQYF.

The chain carries TRBV30 and TRBJ2-1; 8 nucleotides match TRBD2. J was trimmed by 7 bases and V by 2 bases; bases with no gene match: 10. Per the germline V gene, CDR1 is GTSNPN and CDR2 is SVGIG (reference sequence). CDR3 size: 15 residues. The CDR3 loop is CAWSTPGLETNEQFF. The CDR3 bases are TGTGCCTGGAGTACACCGGGACTAGAAACGAATGAGCAGTTCTTC.

This clone was found a few times. The chain combines TRBV5-1 with TRBJ2-1; D is perhaps TRBD1 (5 bases). Germline CDR1 is SGHRS and CDR2 is YFSETQ. Trimming took 4 bases from V and 4 from J, leaving 12 bases between them. The CDR3 loop spans 14 amino acids. CDR3 bases: TGCGCCAGCAGCCAGGGATCCCTGTACAATGAGCAGTTCTTC. This sequence encodes CASSQGSLYNEQFF.

This clone was seen only a few times. The chain couples TRBV30 to TRBJ1-2; TRBD1 is a possible D gene (6 bases). The CDR3 contains 13 residues. Per the germline V gene, CDR1 is GTSNPN and CDR2 is SVGIG (reference sequence). V lost 4 bases and J lost 4, with 13 bases in between. The CDR3 spells CAWNGQMFYGYTF. For the CDR3, the DNA is TGTGCCTGGAACGGACAGATGTTCTATGGCTACACCTTC.

This clone was picked up a small number of times. The chain employs TRBV9 and TRBJ2-3; TRBD2 agrees at 7 bases. V lost 4 bases and J lost 1; bases outside the gene matches: 9. Per the germline V gene, CDR1 is SGDLS and CDR2 is YYNGEE. CDR3 length: 16 amino acids. The CDR3, as DNA: TGTGCCAGCAGCCCCCTCACCAGCGGGGGCACAGATACGCAGTATTTT. As protein: CASSPLTSGGTDTQYF.

With regard to this clone: Within the sample, other DNA sequences also encode this same CDR3. The rearrangement links TRBV30 to TRBJ2-7; D is perhaps TRBD1 or TRBD2 (5 bases each). CDR3 length: 12 amino acids. Looked up from germline, CDR1 is GTSNPN and CDR2 is SVGIG (reference sequence). Trimming left V 2 bases short and J 4 bases short, with 9 bases between. CDR3: CAWSLGPYEQYF. The CDR3 region has the DNA TGTGCCTGGAGTCTGGGACCGTACGAGCAGTACTTC. The whole variable domain, filled in from reference TRBV30 and TRBJ2-7, reads SQTIHQWPATLVQPVGSPLSLECTVEGTSNPNLYWYRQAAGRGLQLLFYSVGIGQISSEVPQNLSASRPQDRQFILSSKKLLLSDSGFYLCAWSLGPYEQYFGPGTRLTVT.

In its sample, this clone was seen a few times. The chain has TRBV5-1 and TRBJ2-3; D might be TRBD2 (5 bases). The V end lost 0 bases, the J end lost 5 bases, and 10 bases lay between the germline ends. CDR3 length equals 14 residues. Germline V gene sequence: CDR1 SGHRS, CDR2 YFSETQ. In DNA form, the CDR3 reads TGCGCCAGCAGCTTGGAGGACTGGGGAGATACGCAGTATTTT. This translates into CASSLEDWGDTQYF.

This clone was counted only a few times. The rearrangement joins TRBV28 to TRBJ2-7; 10 nucleotides match TRBD1. In germline, CDR1 is MDHEN, CDR2 SYDVKM. This CDR3 has 15 residues. The J segment lost 7 bases and the V segment lost 5 bases, leaving 11 bases of the junction unmatched. The CDR3 loop reads CASSSGTGAPMEQYF. CDR3 DNA: TGTGCCAGCAGTAGCGGGACAGGGGCCCCCATGGAGCAGTACTTC.

This clone was observed a few times. The rearrangement joins TRBV20-1 to TRBJ1-2, with 8 bases lining up with TRBD1. The CDR3 covers 10 residues. Germline lookup yields CDR1 DFQATT and CDR2 SNEGSKA (reference sequence). The V segment lost 5 bases and the J segment 8 bases; nucleotides outside the gene matches: 1. As DNA, the CDR3 is TGCAGTGCTGGGGACAGGGGCTACACCTTC. Translating it yields CSAGDRGYTF.

In this sample, this clone turned up a few times. The genes are TRBV2 and TRBJ2-1, with 8 bases fitting TRBD1. The CDR3 is 12 residues long. The V and J ends lost 1 base and 12 bases, in that order; junction bases with no gene match: 2. Germline V CDR1 and CDR2: SNHLY, FYNNEI. CDR3 residues: CASSEVGTGQFF. The DNA for the CDR3 is TGTGCCAGCAGTGAAGTGGGGACAGGGCAGTTCTTC. The complete variable domain, with remaining parts taken from reference TRBV2 and TRBJ2-1, reads EPEVTQTPSHQVTQMGQEVILRCVPISNHLYFYWYRQILGQKVEFLVSFYNNEISEKSEIFDDQFSVERPDGSNFTLKIRSTKLEDSAMYFCASSEVGTGQFFGPGTRLTVL.

J is TRBJ2-5 and V is TRBV27; 7 bases agree with TRBD1. Germline V lookup: CDR1 MNHEY, CDR2 SMNVEV (reference sequence). CDR3 size: 17 residues. Unmatched junction bases numbered 16, after V lost 4 bases and J lost 5 bases. The CDR3 region is CASSSRQGQPWGETQYF. CDR3 nucleotides: TGTGCCAGCAGTTCAAGACAGGGACAACCTTGGGGGGAGACCCAGTACTTC.

The V and J genes are TRBV20-1 and TRBJ2-1; the D is unclear. The CDR3 totals 10 residues. V was shortened by 2 bases and J by 13 bases, with 9 bases between the two germline ends. The germline CDR1 and CDR2 sequences are DFQATT and SNEGSKA (reference sequence). Here the CDR3 DNA reads TGCAGTGCTAGATACTCCGCACAGTTCTTC. It encodes CSARYSAQFF.

This clone appeared a few times. This chain joins TRBV7-9 and TRBJ2-7; D gene unclear. Germline CDR1 is SEHNR and CDR2 is FQNEAQ (reference sequence). The CDR3 runs to 11 residues. The ends were cut back, 3 bases at V and 3 bases at J, with 3 bases in the middle. The CDR3 here is CASSFRYEQYF. Written as DNA, the CDR3 is TGTGCCAGCAGCTTCCGCTACGAGCAGTACTTC.

This clone was recorded at least ten times. The V call is TRBV4-3, the J call TRBJ2-2; D may correspond to TRBD1 or TRBD2 (5 bases each). Germline CDR1 and CDR2: LGHNA and YSLEER. This CDR3 contains 16 residues. The V end lost 1 base, the J end lost 0 bases, and 9 bases lay between the germline ends. The CDR3: CASSQALGANTGELFF. CDR3 in DNA: TGCGCCAGCAGCCAAGCCCTGGGGGCGAACACCGGGGAGCTGTTTTTT.

This clone has more than one count but fewer than ten. Other nucleotide sequences from this sample produce the same CDR3. V is TRBV19 and J is TRBJ2-2, with D uncertain. CDR1 and CDR2 (germline): LNHDA, SQIVND (reference sequence). V was pared by 4 bases and J by 0 bases, with 6 bases between. The CDR3 is 14 residues long. This chain's CDR3 is CASSNSANTGELFF. CDR3 nucleotides: TGTGCCAGTAGTAACTCAGCGAACACCGGGGAGCTGTTTTTT.

V is TRBV19 and J is TRBJ2-3, with 7 bases lining up with TRBD2. CDR1 LNHDA and CDR2 SQIVND come from the germline V gene (reference sequence). Losses at the gene ends were 6 bases for V and 2 bases for J; bases not matched to a gene: 5. The CDR3 covers 14 residues. The DNA of the CDR3 is TGTGCCAGTAGCCAACTAGCGATCACAGATACGCAGTATTTT. Protein product: CASSQLAITDTQYF.

V is TRBV10-3 and J is TRBJ2-1; TRBD1 matches at 7 bases. Germline CDR1 and CDR2: ENHRY and SYGVKD. This CDR3 region has 13 residues. Losses at the gene ends were 6 bases for V and 3 bases for J; bases not matched to a gene: 2. This CDR3 is CAIRDRSYNEQFF. The CDR3 DNA reads as TGTGCCATCAGGGACAGGAGCTACAATGAGCAGTTCTTC.

This clone was detected a few times. The genes are TRBV5-6 and TRBJ1-5; no clear D. The V gene's germline CDR1 is SGHDT and CDR2 YYEEEE. Trimming cost V 4 bases and J 6 bases, with 14 bases left between them. This CDR3 contains 14 residues. The DNA of the CDR3 is TGTGCCAGCAGCCGGACCCAAAGTAGTCAGCCCCAGCATTTT. It encodes CASSRTQSSQPQHF.

This clone has a handful of counts. In DNA, the CDR3 is TGTGCCAGCAGCTTAACGTCAGGGCTTGGGACCCAGTACTTC. Amino acids: CASSLTSGLGTQYF. The V and J genes are TRBV7-9 and TRBJ2-5, with D maybe TRBD1 (5 bases). The CDR3 has 14 residues. The ends were cut back, 2 bases at V and 7 bases at J, with 14 bases in the middle. CDR1 and CDR2 (germline): SEHNR, FQNEAQ (reference sequence).

This chain uses TRBV13 with TRBJ2-5; D ambiguous. V lost 5 bases and J lost 4, with 11 bases in between. Per germline, CDR1 PRHDT and CDR2 FYEKMQ (reference sequence). The CDR3 loop spans 13 amino acids. CDR3: CASSPVGVETQYF. Here the CDR3 DNA reads TGTGCCAGCAGCCCCGTTGGGGTAGAGACCCAGTACTTC.

The sample holds a few counts of this clone. The V call is TRBV20-1, the J call TRBJ2-7, with D unclear. This CDR3 has 11 amino acids. V dropped 3 bases and J dropped 5 bases, with 8 bases sitting between them. Looked up from germline, CDR1 is DFQATT and CDR2 is SNEGSKA (reference sequence). The CDR3 here is CSASPSDEQYF. In DNA form, the CDR3 reads TGCAGTGCTAGTCCATCGGACGAGCAGTACTTC.

This clone was found a few times. The rearrangement links TRBV5-6 to TRBJ2-7; the match to TRBD1 covers 7 bases. The V and J ends lost 4 bases and 3 bases, in that order; junction bases with no gene match: 10. Looked up from germline, CDR1 is SGHDT and CDR2 is YYEEEE. This CDR3 has 15 residues. The chain's CDR3 is CASSSDRVFYYEQYF. DNA of the CDR3: TGTGCCAGCAGCAGCGACAGGGTTTTCTACTACGAGCAGTACTTC.

This chain links TRBV20-1 with TRBJ2-1, with unresolved D. This CDR3 is built from 11 residues. Germline CDR1 and CDR2: DFQATT and SNEGSKA (reference sequence). Trimming shortened V by 6 bases and J by 10 bases, and 13 bases separated the two germline ends. In DNA, the CDR3 is TGCAGTGCGCGTTGGGGTCAGGAGCAGTTCTTC. Protein sequence: CSARWGQEQFF.

V is TRBV14 and J is TRBJ2-1, with 7 bases lining up with TRBD1. Germline CDR1 reads SGHDN; CDR2 reads FVKESK. The CDR3 runs to 14 residues. The J segment lost 4 bases and the V segment lost 3 bases, leaving 3 bases of the junction unmatched. The CDR3 spells CASSQDRPYNEQFF. The CDR3 nucleotides read TGTGCCAGCAGCCAGGACAGGCCGTACAATGAGCAGTTCTTC.

V usage is TRBV27 and J usage is TRBJ2-2; 7 nucleotides align to TRBD2. The CDR3 totals 16 residues. Germline V CDR1 and CDR2: MNHEY, SMNVEV (reference sequence). The V gene end was trimmed by 5 bases and the J gene end by 3 bases; junction bases not matched to a gene: 9. CDR3 coding DNA: TGTGCCAGCAGTAGACTAGCTTTAGAGTACACCGGGGAGCTGTTTTTT. It yields the protein CASSRLALEYTGELFF.

V is TRBV11-1 and J is TRBJ2-6; a weak D match, TRBD1 (6 bases). V lost 5 bases and J 0 bases, leaving 11 bases between the germline ends. Germline V gives CDR1 SGHAT, CDR2 FQDESV (reference sequence). CDR3 length: 16 amino acids. CDR3 sequence: CASSRDRTSGANVLTF. In DNA, the CDR3 is TGTGCCAGCAGCCGCGACAGGACCTCTGGGGCCAACGTCCTGACTTTC.

The V gene is TRBV30, the J gene TRBJ2-4, with unresolved D. The germline gives CDR1 GTSNPN, CDR2 SVGIG (reference sequence). V shed 1 base and J shed 4 bases, with 8 bases lying between them. The CDR3 length is 13 residues. CDR3 in DNA: TGTGCCTGGAGTGGTTGGACGAAAAACATTCAGTACTTC. Its protein product is CAWSGWTKNIQYF.

V and J are TRBV5-6 and TRBJ2-5, with a tentative D call TRBD1 (6 bases). There are 14 residues in the CDR3. Trimming shortened V by 4 bases and J by 7 bases, and 17 bases separated the two germline ends. Germline V gene data show CDR1 as SGHDT and CDR2 as YYEEEE. The CDR3, as DNA: TGTGCCAGCAGCCGAGGACAGCTTGATGCGACCCAGTACTTC. Encoded protein: CASSRGQLDATQYF. Together with reference TRBV5-6 and TRBJ2-5, the CDR3 gives the full variable domain: DAGVTQSPTHLIKTRGQQVTLRCSPKSGHDTVSWYQQALGQGPQFIFQYYEEEERQRGNFPDRFSGHQFPNYSSELNVNALLLGDSALYLCASSRGQLDATQYFGPGTRLLVL.

This clone was counted only a few times. The chain links TRBV9 to TRBJ2-3, with 11 bases aligning to TRBD1. V lost 1 base and J lost 2; bases outside the gene matches: 3. Germline V gene data show CDR1 as SGDLS and CDR2 as YYNGEE. The CDR3 totals 16 residues. CDR3 residues: CASSVMGQGDTDTQYF. DNA for the CDR3: TGTGCCAGCAGCGTAATGGGACAGGGGGACACAGATACGCAGTATTTT.

The chain carries TRBV30 and TRBJ2-2; D assignment may be TRBD1 or TRBD2 (6 bases each). CDR1 is GTSNPN, CDR2 SVGIG, per germline (reference sequence). The V end lost 2 bases, the J end lost 6 bases, and 16 bases lay between the germline ends. This CDR3 has 15 residues. The CDR3 spells CAWSRGRVFAGELFF. As DNA, the CDR3 is TGTGCCTGGAGTCGGGGGCGCGTGTTCGCCGGGGAGCTGTTTTTT.